These 16 T cell receptor beta chains were sequenced from one sample in a study of technical replicates of blood from several donors. Only in-frame clones appear in the TCRdb table, and some are missing; sequencing was by immunoSEQ multiplex PCR. The sample contains about 75,000 clones, 91% of which appear only once. Sequencing was performed on T cells isolated from PBMCs. The receptors stem from a human donor in good health. Some clones in this sample may be carry-over from other donors' samples.

The chain combines TRBV5-1 with TRBJ2-3; TRBD2 agrees at 15 bases. Germline values: CDR1 SGHRS, CDR2 YFSETQ. This CDR3 is 20 amino acids long. The V and J ends lost 0 bases and 0 bases, in that order; junction bases with no gene match: 8. The CDR3 reads CASSLVPGTSGGSSTDTQYF. DNA of the CDR3: TGCGCCAGCAGCTTGGTACCCGGGACTAGCGGGGGGTCGAGCACAGATACGCAGTATTTT.

The chain recombines TRBV6-1 with TRBJ1-2, with TRBD1 matching over 8 bases. This CDR3 region has 16 residues. With V trimmed by 1 base and J by 8 bases, 12 bases remained unmatched. CDR1 and CDR2 from the germline V gene are MNHNS and SASEGT. The CDR3 spells CASSEDRTGWTRGYTF. The CDR3 DNA sequence: TGTGCCAGCAGTGAAGATCGGACAGGGTGGACGAGAGGCTACACCTTC.

CDR3 residues: CASSLGGGGAYEQYF. The CDR3 bases are TGCGCCAGCAGCTTGGGCGGAGGAGGCGCCTACGAGCAGTACTTC. The J gene is TRBJ2-7, the V gene TRBV5-1, with a weak D call TRBD2 (5 bases). CDR1 and CDR2 (germline): SGHRS, YFSETQ. With 0 bases removed from V and 2 bases from J, the gap between germline ends came to 12 bases. The CDR3 is 15 residues long. Looking up the rest from reference TRBV5-1 and TRBJ2-7 gives the full variable domain: KAGVTQTPRYLIKTRGQQVTLSCSPISGHRSVSWYQQTPGQGLQFLFEYFSETQRNKGNFPGRFSGRQFSNSRSEMNVSTLELGDSALYLCASSLGGGGAYEQYFGPGTRLTVT.

The chain recombines TRBV28 with TRBJ2-1, with D perhaps TRBD1 (6 bases). CDR3 length: 15 residues. V gave up 4 bases and J gave up 4 bases, with 14 bases separating them. Germline CDR1 MDHEN, CDR2 SYDVKM. The CDR3 sequence: CASSSVQGLYNEQFF. In nucleotides, the CDR3 is TGTGCCAGCAGTTCGGTACAGGGCCTTTACAATGAGCAGTTCTTC.

This chain connects TRBV30 to TRBJ2-1, with D possibly matching TRBD1 (6 bases). Germline CDR1 GTSNPN, CDR2 SVGIG (reference sequence). The V end was cut by 5 bases, the J end by 8 bases, with 13 bases between. The CDR3 consists of 12 residues. This CDR3 is CAWDQGTDEQFF. The DNA of the CDR3 is TGTGCCTGGGATCAGGGGACCGATGAGCAGTTCTTC.

The rearrangement links TRBV14 to TRBJ1-1; D ambiguous. V lost 4 bases and J 10 bases, leaving 13 bases between the germline ends. Germline V gene sequence: CDR1 SGHDN, CDR2 FVKESK. CDR3 length equals 12 residues. The chain's CDR3 is CASSLGSEGAFF. Written as DNA, the CDR3 is TGTGCCAGCAGCCTCGGGTCCGAGGGAGCTTTCTTT.

The chain carries TRBV7-9 and TRBJ1-2, with no clear D. Trimming removed 3 bases from V and 4 bases from J, with 15 bases in between. The CDR3 loop spans 15 amino acids. Germline CDR1 and CDR2: SEHNR and FQNEAQ (reference sequence). The CDR3 region has the DNA TGTGCCAGCAGCTTGGGCACGACCCTACTCTATGGCTACACCTTC. It encodes CASSLGTTLLYGYTF.

The chain has TRBV18 and TRBJ1-3; D unclear. Germline V gives CDR1 KGHSH, CDR2 LQKENI. This CDR3 contains 15 residues. V lost 0 bases and J 1 base, leaving 7 bases between the germline ends. The CDR3 nucleotides are TGTGCCAGCTCACCACCATCCCAGTCTGGAAACACCATATATTTT. Translation: CASSPPSQSGNTIYF.

The chain joins TRBV4-2 to TRBJ2-2; tentatively, D is TRBD1 (6 bases). The CDR3 contains 17 residues. Between the trimmed V and J ends, which lost 1 base and 7 bases, there was a span of 19 bases. Germline-derived CDR1 and CDR2 are LGHNA and YNFKEQ. The CDR3 is CASSQGGLASVGGELFF. For the CDR3, the DNA is TGTGCCAGCAGCCAAGGGGGGCTAGCCTCGGTGGGCGGGGAGCTGTTTTTT.

The gene calls are TRBV6-5 and TRBJ2-4; tentative D call: TRBD2 (5 bases). Germline CDR1 MNHEY, CDR2 SVGAGI. The V gene lost 5 bases and the J gene lost 0 bases, with 11 bases spanning the gap. This CDR3 is built from 15 residues. The CDR3 DNA reads TGTGCCAGCAGTAACCCCGAGGGAGCCAAAAACATTCAGTACTTC. Protein product: CASSNPEGAKNIQYF.

This clone appeared once. The chain couples TRBV9 to TRBJ2-1; no firm D call. Germline CDR1 is SGDLS and CDR2 is YYNGEE. This CDR3 contains 15 residues. Trimming shortened V by 0 bases and J by 4 bases, and 11 bases separated the two germline ends. The CDR3 region is CASSVELNFYNEQFF. CDR3 bases: TGTGCCAGCAGCGTAGAACTCAACTTTTACAATGAGCAGTTCTTC.

The chain carries TRBV28 and TRBJ2-2; D is unresolved. The ends were cut back, 2 bases at V and 5 bases at J, with 15 bases in the middle. The CDR3 runs 16 residues. Per germline, CDR1 MDHEN and CDR2 SYDVKM. DNA of the CDR3: TGTGCCAGCAGTTTAGTCCTCGGCGGTACGACCGGGGAGCTGTTTTTT. Encoded protein: CASSLVLGGTTGELFF.

V and J are TRBV4-2 and TRBJ2-1, with TRBD2 as a possible D gene (6 bases). V was clipped by 0 bases and J by 6 bases, with 18 bases between them. The CDR3 consists of 17 residues. Germline CDR1 reads LGHNA; CDR2 reads YNFKEQ. The CDR3 loop is CASSQDLSGQRGNEQFF. The CDR3 region has the DNA TGTGCCAGCAGCCAAGATCTGAGCGGGCAACGCGGCAATGAGCAGTTCTTC.

The chain links TRBV19 to TRBJ1-2, with D maybe TRBD1 (6 bases). CDR1 LNHDA and CDR2 SQIVND come from the germline V gene (reference sequence). V was clipped by 5 bases and J by 3 bases, with 10 bases between them. The CDR3 runs to 13 residues. CDR3 sequence (DNA): TGTGCCAGTAGTGAACAGGGACACTATGGCTACACCTTC. Translation: CASSEQGHYGYTF. The full variable domain, its missing parts supplied by reference TRBV19 and TRBJ1-2, is DGGITQSPKYLFRKEGQNVTLSCEQNLNHDAMYWYRQDPGQGLRLIYYSQIVNDFQKGDIAEGYSVSREKKESFPLTVTSAQKNPTAFYLCASSEQGHYGYTFGSGTRLTVV.

The V gene is TRBV2, the J gene TRBJ1-5; D remains unclear. This CDR3 comprises 13 residues. The V and J ends lost 4 bases and 7 bases respectively, with 11 bases between them. Germline CDR1 SNHLY, CDR2 FYNNEI. CDR3 sequence: CASSVDPGQPQHF. The CDR3 bases are TGTGCCAGCAGTGTTGACCCGGGGCAGCCCCAGCATTTT.

The chain recombines TRBV9 with TRBJ1-2; the D gene is possibly TRBD1 (6 bases). Germline assignment: CDR1 SGDLS and CDR2 YYNGEE. The V and J ends lost 3 bases and 8 bases respectively, with 11 bases between them. The CDR3 is 12 residues long. The CDR3 reads CASSEGGPGYTF. The CDR3 region has the DNA TGTGCCAGCAGCGAAGGGGGACCCGGCTACACCTTC.